One T cell receptor (beta chain) is described in this entry. The count of this clone is one. Its cognate antigen has yet to be identified. Base qualities are not at hand, and no much larger clone is one base apart. The High Capacity cDNA Reverse Transcription Kit was used to reverse transcribe all of the isolated RNA, meaning that expressed TCRB transcripts were what got sequenced. Deep immunoSEQ sequencing was performed on naive, central memory and regulatory T cell samples, with an average of around 3.5 million total reads per sample. Sorted cells were lysed in RLT buffer and RNA was extracted with DNase-treated RNeasy Micro or Mini kits, depending on cell number. To prevent cross-contamination, each cell subset was processed individually, whereas patient and healthy donor samples were processed jointly. TCRB sequences were amplified from cDNA with the immunoSEQ multiplex PCR, producing 87-bp fragments spanning the CDR3 region. The amplicons were sequenced using the Illumina HiSeq platform. In the authors' own workflow: PCR bias was computationally corrected using synthetic template baselines, reads within Hamming distance 2 were collapsed, and singletons that could not be merged were discarded. Reads were aligned to IMGT to assign V, D and J genes, CDR3 length, and insertions or deletions at six rearrangement sites. Clonotype counts were normalized to sorted cell number within each subset before computing true diversity and Gini coefficients with the tcR R package. Repertoire sharing was quantified using the overlap coefficient calculated on TCRB nucleotide sequences. Out-of-frame TCRB sequences from naive cells were analyzed as a proxy for the pre-selection repertoire. TCRdb provides this immuneACCESS table in a form limited to in-frame rearrangements. Some clones are lacking; in checked studies, under half of them reflect an unresolved V gene, and why the rest are absent is not known. The V and J calls and clone size are taken from that table; D and trimming were inferred from the DNA. The sample table holds approximately 270,000 clones, of which 13% to 15% were seen once. The ten top clones hold roughly 0.018% of the sample.

These data are taken from a study of beta chain features in type 1 diabetes (dated by TCRdb to between 2018 and 2020). With regard to the full study: Mean age, gender distribution, total cell number and subset yield did not differ between patients and healthy donors. Across all samples, about 110 million sorted cells were examined, and cell number per subset correlated strongly with RNA yield. The study compared TCRB repertoires of sorted circulating CD4+ T cell subsets between recently diagnosed type 1 diabetes patients and matched healthy donors. Regulatory and stem cell-like memory subsets were isolated from only 8 patients and roughly 8 healthy donors, whereas naive and central memory subsets came from all 30 or so donors.

From each donor, a single peripheral blood sample of about 116 mL on average was drawn into heparinised tubes. Using a panel that included CD45RO, CCR7, CD25, CD127, CD95 and CD27, naive, central memory, regulatory and stem cell-like memory CD4+ T cells were sorted on a BD FACSAria II. All sorted populations exceeded 98% purity. PBMCs were separated immediately by Lymphoprep density gradient centrifugation and were stained directly, without being cultured. Samples were stained and sorted in pairs, with one healthy donor and one patient per experiment, so that batch effects were minimized. General findings and caveats noted by the study authors: In all four CD4+ subsets, TCRB CDR3 length was moderately but significantly shorter in type 1 diabetes patients. Patients with type 1 diabetes made fewer insertions and deleted more nucleotides at VDJ recombination sites, implying thymic rearrangement abnormalities. Sequencing cDNA rather than genomic DNA could over-represent highly expressing activated cells, although activation and CD3 levels did not differ between groups. Shorter templates might have been favored by PCR, but patient and control samples were amplified and corrected together, so both groups would have been affected equally by any skew. HLA sub-analyses involved small numbers of individuals, so any influence of HLA type on TCRB rearrangement remained unresolved. Naive, central memory and regulatory TCRB repertoires appeared to be more similar among patients than among healthy donors.

Sequences were obtained from naive CD4+ T cells from blood. The cell subset or site label of this sample denotes: true naive CD4+ T cells. The origin of this receptor is a man aged 25 to 45 with type 1 diabetes.

The CDR3 in this case is CASSSLAGATGELFF. The nucleotide sequence is given as TGTGCCAGCAGCTCACTAGCGGGAGCTACCGGGGAGCTGTTTTTT. The chain is assembled from TRBV9 and TRBJ2-2, with 11 central nucleotides matching TRBD2. Looking up the germline V gene yields CDR1 SGDLS and CDR2 YYNGEE. For this chain, trimming is 4 bases at the V end and 5 bases at the J end, and the number of junction bases without a gene match is 4. Reading from cysteine to phenylalanine, the CDR3 counts 15 amino acids. Of all the DNA, just the CDR3 is kept, 45 bases in frame from base 1.